This T cell receptor beta chain appears in the sequencing data of a study of PD-L1 blockade in urothelial cancer. CDR3 length equals 15 residues. Germline V lookup: CDR1 SEHNR, CDR2 FQNEAQ (reference sequence). V was clipped by 4 bases and J by 4 bases; unmatched bases: 5. The time point is: pretreatment peripheral blood. Between 1 and 8 samples, pretreatment and on-treatment, were given by each patient. The table came from immunoSEQ multiplex PCR; TCRdb's copy has only in-frame clones and leaves some out. Among tens of thousands of clones listed, around 83% were seen once. This receptor was obtained from a man between 60 and 70 years old with urothelial cancer. This material consisted of PBMCs, taken around atezolizumab (anti-PD-L1) treatment. The chain joins TRBV7-9 to TRBJ2-2; 8 bases align to TRBD2. For the CDR3, the DNA is TGTGCCAGCAGCTGGCGGGAGGAGGGCACCGGGGAGCTGTTTTTT. The encoded protein is CASSWREEGTGELFF.